This T cell receptor beta chain was recovered during a study of T cell responses to AZD1222 COVID-19 vaccine (dated by TCRdb to 2020 to 2022). Study-level background: A total of just over 230 trial participants underwent TCR sequencing, of whom approximately 210 received two doses of AZD1222 and about 26 received two doses of the MenACWY control vaccine. Trial participants were enrolled by age into 18-55, 56-69 and 70-plus year subgroups, with approximately 150, 30 and 60 TCR-sequenced participants respectively.

The CDR3 regions of human TCRbeta chains were analyzed by immunosequencing. Per the authors' processing: Repertoire TCRs were checked for matches against a reference library of SARS-CoV-2-specific TCRs that had been generated using the MIRA antigen-specificity platform. Breadth was defined as the fraction of unique TCRs that were SARS-CoV-2-associated. Depth was defined as the fraction of total T cells that were SARS-CoV-2-associated. Each spike-specific TCR was assigned to its reactive spike region and to a CD4 or CD8 class using the MIRA data. Log10-transformed breadth and depth values were compared by one-way ANOVA with Sidak's multiple comparisons tests. TCRdb provides this immuneACCESS table in a form limited to in-frame rearrangements. Some clones are lacking; in checked studies, under half of them reflect an unresolved V gene, and why the rest are absent is not known. V and J calls and clone size are copied from that table; D and trimming were computed from the DNA. The sample profile shows 100,000 to 150,000 clones; less than 95% of them were found once. The ten largest clones capture 4% to 5.5% of the sample.

Regarding this clone: Its antigen specificity is not known. Base-call qualities are not available, and no considerably larger clone is one nucleotide away.

The CDR3 contains 13 residues, cysteine and phenylalanine counted. Just the 39-base CDR3 DNA is kept, in frame starting at base 1. The germline V gene yields MDHEN for CDR1 and SYDVKM for CDR2. Germline trimming: 7 bases from V, 2 bases from J; junction bases outside gene matches: 1. The time point label corresponds to: baseline before first vaccination. Sample treatment or condition, as interpreted from the label and publication: meningococcal conjugate vaccine given as trial control. Vaccinee samples came from UK trials COV001 and COV002, including a single-blind randomized controlled phase 2/3 trial of AZD1222 (ChAdOx1 nCoV-19) in healthy adults. For TCRbeta chain sequencing, PBMC samples were collected from trial participants at day 0 and at day 28 after the second dose. The study at large found these results: No day 14 peak-response samples were available, so repertoires were characterized only after the peak T cell response. Epitopes outside the regions mutated in the B.1.351 and B.1.1.7 variants were reportedly recognized by nearly half of the unique spike-specific TCRs. Vaccine-associated CD4 TCRs spanned the whole spike protein, with dominant responses in regions 160-218 and 743-854. Participants were mostly white British and included more females than males, and it was suggested by the authors that clonal diversity may have been underestimated. After two AZD1222 doses, both the breadth and the depth of spike-specific TCRs were significantly higher than at day 0 and than in MenACWY recipients. In the small 56-69-year group, the increase in depth fell short of significance, most likely because of low power. Conclusions about previously exposed vaccinees are limited, since just five or six AZD1222 recipients were seropositive for SARS-CoV-2 at baseline.

The clonotype originates from an adult in good health. The sequenced sample was peripheral blood, obtained on day 0 of MenACWY control vaccination. The chain is made from TRBV28 and TRBJ1-5; TRBD1 aligns with 8 central bases. The CDR3 protein: CASKGQGNQPQHF. The base sequence is TGTGCCAGCAAGGGACAGGGCAATCAGCCCCAGCATTTT.